Listed here are 32 T cell receptor beta chains from one sample, sequenced in a study of T cell responses to AZD1222 COVID-19 vaccine. TCRdb's table, derived via immunoSEQ multiplex PCR, lists solely in-frame clones and lacks some. The table shows about 130,000 clones, with more than 85% occurring only once. Source: peripheral blood, taken on day 0 of AZD1222 vaccination. Every receptor here comes from an adult in good health.

The V call is TRBV7-8, the J call TRBJ1-4, with D perhaps TRBD1 (5 bases). This CDR3 comprises 15 residues. V was cut by 8 bases and J by 8 bases, with 21 bases left in between. The germline gives CDR1 SGHVS, CDR2 FQNEAQ. The CDR3 nucleotides are TGTGCCAGCGGTCCTAGGGGAGTCGGGCCAGAAAAACTGTTTTTT. Its protein is CASGPRGVGPEKLFF.

This chain connects TRBV19 to TRBJ1-2; no definite D call. Per the germline V gene, CDR1 is LNHDA and CDR2 is SQIVND (reference sequence). V was pared by 5 bases and J by 5 bases, with 21 bases between. The CDR3 extends over 16 amino acids. CDR3 loop: CASSESGPGYSYGYTF. The CDR3 DNA reads TGTGCCAGTAGTGAATCTGGTCCGGGGTATAGTTATGGCTACACCTTC.

With regard to this clone: This same CDR3 is encoded by further DNA sequences in the sample. J is TRBJ2-7 and V is TRBV29-1; 9 nucleotides align to TRBD1. The CDR3 loop spans 13 amino acids. Trimming cost V 6 bases and J 2 bases; bases outside gene matches: 5. Germline assignment: CDR1 SQVTM and CDR2 ANQGSEA. As DNA, the CDR3 is TGCAGCGTCGGGACAGGGAGGACCTACGAGCAGTACTTC. As protein: CSVGTGRTYEQYF.

The V and J genes are TRBV18 and TRBJ2-3; 13 bases line up with TRBD2. The V gene's germline CDR1 is KGHSH and CDR2 LQKENI. CDR3 length: 15 amino acids. The ends lost 3 bases at V and 11 bases at J; junction bases unmatched: 8. The CDR3 DNA reads TGTGCCAGCTCACCTACTAGCGGGGGGGCCAGCGAGCAGTATTTT. Translating gives CASSPTSGGASEQYF.

The chain combines TRBV9 with TRBJ2-5; D gene ambiguous. CDR3 length: 13 residues. Per germline, CDR1 SGDLS and CDR2 YYNGEE. Trimming stripped 1 base from V and 5 bases from J, with 9 bases between. The chain's CDR3 is CASSVSVVETQYF. The CDR3 DNA sequence: TGTGCCAGCAGCGTATCAGTCGTGGAGACCCAGTACTTC.

V gene TRBV9 combines with J gene TRBJ2-5, with TRBD2 identical over 8 bases. V dropped 1 base and J dropped 3; count of bases not matched to a gene: 5. The length of the CDR3 is 15 residues. The germline gives CDR1 SGDLS, CDR2 YYNGEE. As DNA, the CDR3 is TGTGCCAGCAGCGTAAGCGGGGGCCGGAAAGAGACCCAGTACTTC. Its protein is CASSVSGGRKETQYF.

A single count supports this clone. The chain recombines TRBV19 with TRBJ2-1, with unresolved D. Germline V CDR1 and CDR2: LNHDA, SQIVND (reference sequence). Trimming removed 7 bases from V and 0 bases from J, with 13 bases in between. CDR3 size: 15 residues. The CDR3 DNA sequence: TGTGCCAGTAATAAAGGAGAAATCTCCTACAATGAGCAGTTCTTC. As protein: CASNKGEISYNEQFF. Full variable domain (missing parts from reference TRBV19 and TRBJ2-1): DGGITQSPKYLFRKEGQNVTLSCEQNLNHDAMYWYRQDPGQGLRLIYYSQIVNDFQKGDIAEGYSVSREKKESFPLTVTSAQKNPTAFYLCASNKGEISYNEQFFGPGTRLTVL.

This chain connects TRBV7-9 to TRBJ1-2, with D unclear. The germline V and J ends were trimmed by 2 bases and 5 bases, with 9 bases remaining between them. Germline V lookup: CDR1 SEHNR, CDR2 FQNEAQ (reference sequence). CDR3 length equals 13 residues. The CDR3 nucleotides are TGTGCCAGCAGCTTAAACAGCAAGTATGGCTACACCTTC. Protein product: CASSLNSKYGYTF.

A few counts support this clone. V is TRBV27 and J is TRBJ1-2; TRBD1 matches 7 bases. CDR3 length: 13 residues. Germline CDR1 is MNHEY and CDR2 is SMNVEV (reference sequence). V dropped 8 bases and J dropped 2; count of bases not matched to a gene: 5. The CDR3 reads CASGSTGNYGYTF. As DNA, the CDR3 is TGTGCCAGCGGATCGACAGGGAACTATGGCTACACCTTC.

The V gene is TRBV5-4, the J gene TRBJ2-2, with D uncertain. CDR3 length equals 14 residues. CDR1 and CDR2 (germline): SGHNT, YYREEE (reference sequence). V was pared by 0 bases and J by 6 bases, with 9 bases between. The DNA for the CDR3 is TGTGCCAGCAGCTTGGGCTTAGTCCCCGGGGAGCTGTTTTTT. Translating it yields CASSLGLVPGELFF. Full variable domain (rest looked up from reference TRBV5-4 and TRBJ2-2): ETGVTQSPTHLIKTRGQQVTLRCSSQSGHNTVSWYQQALGQGPQFIFQYYREEENGRGNFPPRFSGLQFPNYSSELNVNALELDDSALYLCASSLGLVPGELFFGEGSRLTVL.

The rearrangement links TRBV11-2 to TRBJ2-2; 11 bases fit TRBD2. The CDR3 loop spans 17 amino acids. V gave up 1 base and J gave up 5 bases; unmatched junction bases: 6. Germline CDR1 reads SGHAT; CDR2 reads FQNNGV. In DNA form, the CDR3 reads TGTGCCAGCAGCTTAGCCGGCCTAGCGGGGGGAACCGGGGAGCTGTTTTTT. The encoded protein is CASSLAGLAGGTGELFF.

The CDR3: CASSPTGDFGYTF. CDR3 sequence (DNA): TGCGCCAGCAGCCCTACAGGGGATTTTGGCTACACCTTC. The chain employs TRBV5-1 and TRBJ1-2; TRBD1 matches at 7 bases. The CDR3 loop spans 13 amino acids. Losses at the gene ends were 4 bases for V and 7 bases for J; bases not matched to a gene: 7. Germline-derived CDR1 and CDR2 are SGHRS and YFSETQ.

V gene TRBV4-1 combines with J gene TRBJ2-7; D may be TRBD1 (6 bases). V lost 0 bases and J lost 3, with 15 bases in between. Germline V gene lookup returns CDR1 MGHRA and CDR2 YSYEKL. The CDR3 extends over 16 amino acids. The CDR3 nucleotides read TGCGCCAGCAGCCAAGACCTCTTACCAGGGGTCTACGAGCAGTACTTC. This translates into CASSQDLLPGVYEQYF.

The chain is built from TRBV2 and TRBJ1-1; D may be TRBD1 (6 bases). V was clipped by 1 base and J by 6 bases, with 12 bases between them. The CDR3 contains 14 residues. Per germline, CDR1 SNHLY and CDR2 FYNNEI. CDR3 in DNA: TGTGCCAGCAGTGAAGTGCGGGGGCATCCTGAAGCTTTCTTT. Amino acids: CASSEVRGHPEAFF. The full variable domain, its missing parts supplied by reference TRBV2 and TRBJ1-1, is EPEVTQTPSHQVTQMGQEVILRCVPISNHLYFYWYRQILGQKVEFLVSFYNNEISEKSEIFDDQFSVERPDGSNFTLKIRSTKLEDSAMYFCASSEVRGHPEAFFGQGTRLTVV.

This sequence joins TRBV7-9 and TRBJ1-2; TRBD1 is a possible D gene (5 bases). Trimming removed 5 bases from V and 4 bases from J, with 20 bases in between. Germline values: CDR1 SEHNR, CDR2 FQNEAQ (reference sequence). This CDR3 has 16 residues. The CDR3 is CASSQRSGAPFYGYTF. CDR3 coding DNA: TGTGCCAGCAGCCAAAGGTCCGGGGCCCCTTTCTATGGCTACACCTTC.

The V gene is TRBV11-3, the J gene TRBJ1-1, with no clear D. CDR1 and CDR2 from the germline V gene are SGHNT and YENEEA. V was cut by 3 bases and J by 8 bases, with 13 bases left in between. The CDR3 contains 13 residues. In DNA, the CDR3 is TGTGCCAGCAGCTTTTTTGGGCGGGTGGAAGCTTTCTTT. It is translated as CASSFFGRVEAFF.

This clone has only one observation. The genes are TRBV6-5 and TRBJ1-1; D uncertain. The CDR3 is 13 residues long. Germline V CDR1 and CDR2: MNHEY, SVGAGI. Trimming left V 2 bases short and J 1 base short, with 5 bases between. The CDR3 DNA reads as TGTGCCAGCAGTTACCCGGGGAACACTGAAGCTTTCTTT. Protein: CASSYPGNTEAFF.

This chain joins TRBV5-6 and TRBJ2-2, with 8 nucleotides matching TRBD1. Per germline, CDR1 SGHDT and CDR2 YYEEEE. The CDR3 is 15 residues long. With 3 bases clipped from V and 7 bases from J, the junction kept 8 bases outside the gene matches. The CDR3: CASSYWTGLGGELFF. The CDR3 nucleotides read TGTGCCAGCAGCTACTGGACAGGGTTGGGCGGGGAGCTGTTTTTT. The complete variable domain, with remaining parts taken from reference TRBV5-6 and TRBJ2-2, reads DAGVTQSPTHLIKTRGQQVTLRCSPKSGHDTVSWYQQALGQGPQFIFQYYEEEERQRGNFPDRFSGHQFPNYSSELNVNALLLGDSALYLCASSYWTGLGGELFFGEGSRLTVL.

CDR3 DNA: TGTGCCTCCTCGAAGGGGAGGAGCTCCTATAATTCACCCCTCCACTTT. Translating it yields CASSKGRSSYNSPLHF. V and J are TRBV30 and TRBJ1-6, with D perhaps TRBD1 (5 bases). Germline V gives CDR1 GTSNPN, CDR2 SVGIG (reference sequence). Between the trimmed V and J ends, which lost 7 bases and 0 bases, there was a span of 16 bases. The length of the CDR3 is 16 residues.

V is TRBV6-6 and J is TRBJ1-2, with a possible D match to TRBD1 (6 bases). The CDR3 has 13 amino acids. Germline CDR1 and CDR2: MNHNY and SVGAGI (reference sequence). Trimming removed 8 bases at V and 2 bases at J, with 12 bases between. The CDR3 loop reads CASGLQGNYGYTF. CDR3 DNA: TGTGCCAGCGGTCTACAGGGAAACTATGGCTACACCTTC.

The chain is built from TRBV19 and TRBJ1-5; 9 bases agree with TRBD1. J lost 4 bases, V lost 6 bases, and 7 bases had no gene match. The CDR3 contains 15 residues. The germline V gene encodes CDR1 LNHDA and CDR2 SQIVND (reference sequence). The CDR3 is CASSRVGTGNQPQHF. As DNA, the CDR3 is TGTGCCAGTAGCAGAGTCGGGACAGGGAATCAGCCCCAGCATTTT.

V and J are TRBV19 and TRBJ1-5; D might be TRBD1 (5 bases). Between the trimmed V and J ends, which lost 6 bases and 3 bases, there was a span of 12 bases. Germline CDR1 is LNHDA and CDR2 is SQIVND (reference sequence). The CDR3 spans 14 residues. The CDR3: CASRGEGINQPQHF. In DNA form, the CDR3 reads TGTGCCAGTAGAGGGGAGGGTATCAATCAGCCCCAGCATTTT.

Here the CDR3 reads CASSRWGTNTGELFF. Here the CDR3 DNA reads TGCGCCAGCAGCCGCTGGGGGACGAACACCGGGGAGCTGTTTTTT. The gene calls are TRBV4-1 and TRBJ2-2; tentatively, D is TRBD1 or TRBD2 (5 bases each). In germline, CDR1 is MGHRA, CDR2 YSYEKL. Trimming left V 4 bases short and J 0 bases short, with 9 bases between. The CDR3 is made up of 15 amino acids.

This clone was detected only a few times. Compared with germline, one end of the junction differs, possibly owing to a read error. The chain has TRBV19 and TRBJ2-7; possible D gene TRBD1, 6 bases. The CDR3 contains 15 residues. The germline CDR1 and CDR2 sequences are LNHDA and SQIVND (reference sequence). The CDR3 protein is CASRIGSGASYEQYF. The CDR3 DNA reads TGTGCCAGTAGGATAGGGTCAGGGGCCTCCTACGAGCAGTACTTC.

This chain joins TRBV12-3 or TRBV12-4 and TRBJ1-1; D not certain. The CDR3 is made up of 13 amino acids. The V and J ends lost 7 bases and 4 bases respectively, with 13 bases between them. As DNA, the CDR3 is TGTGCCAGCACGAGTTTGGTGCTCACTGAAGCTTTCTTT. Translating gives CASTSLVLTEAFF.

The chain joins TRBV4-2 to TRBJ1-2, with D possibly matching TRBD1 (6 bases). This CDR3 is 15 amino acids long. Germline V gene lookup returns CDR1 LGHNA and CDR2 YNFKEQ. The V end was cut by 0 bases, the J end by 8 bases, with 16 bases between. CDR3 coding DNA: TGTGCCAGCAGCCAAGAACTCTCAGGGGTTGCGGGCTACACCTTC. Residues: CASSQELSGVAGYTF.

V is TRBV5-1 and J is TRBJ1-4; a possible D gene is TRBD1 (6 bases). CDR1 and CDR2 (germline): SGHRS, YFSETQ. The CDR3 spans 14 residues. V lost 2 bases and J lost 8, with 13 bases in between. CDR3 in DNA: TGCGCCAGCAGCTTTGGGGGGCTCACGGAAAAACTGTTTTTT. Translating gives CASSFGGLTEKLFF. The full variable domain, in which reference TRBV5-1 and TRBJ1-4 provide the parts outside the CDR3, is KAGVTQTPRYLIKTRGQQVTLSCSPISGHRSVSWYQQTPGQGLQFLFEYFSETQRNKGNFPGRFSGRQFSNSRSEMNVSTLELGDSALYLCASSFGGLTEKLFFGSGTQLSVL.

This clone has a single count. The chain links TRBV7-9 to TRBJ2-7, with D possibly being TRBD2 (5 bases). CDR1 is SEHNR, CDR2 FQNEAQ, per germline (reference sequence). This CDR3 contains 12 residues. V was cut by 5 bases and J by 3 bases, with 8 bases left in between. The CDR3 loop reads CASSRGVYEQYF. The DNA for the CDR3 is TGTGCCAGCAGCCGGGGTGTCTACGAGCAGTACTTC.

J is TRBJ2-7 and V is TRBV7-2; the D is unclear. The CDR3 length is 11 residues. The germline V and J ends were trimmed by 5 bases and 0 bases, with 2 bases remaining between them. The V gene's germline CDR1 is SGHTA and CDR2 FQGNSA. DNA of the CDR3: TGTGCCAGCAGCGACTCCTACGAGCAGTACTTC. Protein sequence: CASSDSYEQYF. The full variable domain, its missing parts supplied by reference TRBV7-2 and TRBJ2-7, is GAGVSQSPSNKVTEKGKDVELRCDPISGHTALYWYRQSLGQGLEFLIYFQGNSAPDKSGLPSDRFSAERTGGSVSTLTIQRTQQEDSAVYLCASSDSYEQYFGPGTRLTVT.

This chain uses TRBV20-1 with TRBJ1-1; D possibly corresponds to TRBD1 (6 bases). CDR1 and CDR2 from the germline V gene are DFQATT and SNEGSKA (reference sequence). The ends were cut back, 3 bases at V and 2 bases at J, with 13 bases in the middle. CDR3 length equals 14 residues. The CDR3 DNA reads TGCAGTGCTAGTGAGAGGACAGTAAACACTGAAGCTTTCTTT. As protein: CSASERTVNTEAFF.

This clone is a singleton in its sample. The chain uses TRBV11-3 and TRBJ2-3; unclear D gene. The CDR3 totals 14 residues. Between the trimmed V and J ends, which lost 3 bases and 4 bases, there was a span of 11 bases. Germline loops: CDR1 SGHNT, CDR2 YENEEA. The CDR3 is CASSFERRADTQYF. Written as DNA, the CDR3 is TGTGCCAGCAGCTTTGAGCGTAGGGCAGATACGCAGTATTTT.

This chain links TRBV5-1 with TRBJ1-6; D ambiguous. Germline lookup yields CDR1 SGHRS and CDR2 YFSETQ. The germline V and J ends were trimmed by 0 bases and 10 bases, with 11 bases remaining between them. This CDR3 contains 14 residues. The CDR3 region is CASSLVGGNSPLHF. CDR3 nucleotide sequence: TGCGCCAGCAGCTTGGTTGGAGGGAACTCACCCCTCCACTTT.